This TCR beta chain was identified during a study of human T cells and chemical hapten exposure. The time point was: pre-sensitization, week 0. Described treatment: therapeutic diphenylcyclopropenone sensitization with weekly scalp DPC. In every case, blood was obtained before the patch test was applied. This clonotype turned up a few times. MiXCR, applied by TCRdb to the RACE reads, yields one record per CDR3 protein. This sample has more than 80,000 distinct CDR3 sequences, with 10% to 11% found just once. Germline V gene lookup returns CDR1 SEHNR and CDR2 FQNEAQ (reference sequence). The V end lost 5 bases, the J end lost 6 bases, and 16 bases lay between the germline ends. The CDR3 length is 14 residues.

The sample was whole blood, taken in connection with sensitization to the hapten diphenylcyclopropenone (DPC). This sequence originates from a woman aged 60-75 years with alopecia areata. Some clones in this sample may be carry-over from other donors' samples. This chain uses TRBV7-9 with TRBJ2-5; tentatively, D is TRBD1 (6 bases). CDR3 bases: TGTGCCAGCAGCATAAGCACAGGGTTGAAGACCCAGTACTTC. This codes for CASSISTGLKTQYF.